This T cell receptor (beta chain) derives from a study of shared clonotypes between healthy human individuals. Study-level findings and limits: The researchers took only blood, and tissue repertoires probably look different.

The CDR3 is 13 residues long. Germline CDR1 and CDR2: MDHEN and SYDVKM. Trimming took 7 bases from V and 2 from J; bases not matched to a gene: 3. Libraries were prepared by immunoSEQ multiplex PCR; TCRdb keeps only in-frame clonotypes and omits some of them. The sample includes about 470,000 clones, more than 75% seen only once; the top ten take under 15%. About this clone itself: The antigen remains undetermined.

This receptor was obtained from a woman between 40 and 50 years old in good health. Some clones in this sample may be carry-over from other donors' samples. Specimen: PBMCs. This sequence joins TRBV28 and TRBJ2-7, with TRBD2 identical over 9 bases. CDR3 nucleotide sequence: TGTGCCAGCATGGCGGGAGGGCCCTACGAGCAGTACTTC. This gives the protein CASMAGGPYEQYF. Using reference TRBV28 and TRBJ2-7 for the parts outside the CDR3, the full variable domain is DVKVTQSSRYLVKRTGEKVFLECVQDMDHENMFWYRQDPGLGLRLIYFSYDVKMKEKGDIPEGYSVSREKKERFSLILESASTNQTSMYLCASMAGGPYEQYFGPGTRLTVT.